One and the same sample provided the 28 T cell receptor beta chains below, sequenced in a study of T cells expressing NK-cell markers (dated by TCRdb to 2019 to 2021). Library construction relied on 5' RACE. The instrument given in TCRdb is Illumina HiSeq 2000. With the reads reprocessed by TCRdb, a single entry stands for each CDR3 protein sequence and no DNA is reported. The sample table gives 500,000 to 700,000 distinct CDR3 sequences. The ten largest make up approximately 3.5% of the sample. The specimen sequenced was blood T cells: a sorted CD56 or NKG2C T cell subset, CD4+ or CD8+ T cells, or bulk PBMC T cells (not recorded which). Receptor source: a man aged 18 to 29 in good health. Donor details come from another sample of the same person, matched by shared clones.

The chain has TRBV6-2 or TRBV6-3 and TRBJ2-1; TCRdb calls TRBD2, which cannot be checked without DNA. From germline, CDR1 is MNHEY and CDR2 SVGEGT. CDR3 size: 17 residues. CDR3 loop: CASSLRARGGVHNEQFF.

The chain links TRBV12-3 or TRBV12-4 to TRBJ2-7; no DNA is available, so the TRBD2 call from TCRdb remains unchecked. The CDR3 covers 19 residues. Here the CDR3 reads CASSFYGTSGRRSSYEQYF.

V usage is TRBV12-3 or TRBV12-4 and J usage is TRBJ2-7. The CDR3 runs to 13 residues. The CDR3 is CASSLGGKYEQYF.

The CDR3 sequence is CASSLSKGLGRAYEQFF. This chain joins TRBV28 and TRBJ2-1; TCRdb's D call, TRBD2, is unchecked because there is no DNA. This CDR3 region has 17 residues. Germline lookup yields CDR1 MDHEN and CDR2 SYDVKM. Filled out from reference TRBV28 and TRBJ2-1, the complete variable domain reads DVKVTQSSRYLVKRTGEKVFLECVQDMDHENMFWYRQDPGLGLRLIYFSYDVKMKEKGDIPEGYSVSREKKERFSLILESASTNQTSMYLCASSLSKGLGRAYEQFFGPGTRLTVL.

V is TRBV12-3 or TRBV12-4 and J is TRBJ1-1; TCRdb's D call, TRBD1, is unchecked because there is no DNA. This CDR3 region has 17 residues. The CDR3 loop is CASSIPVQGRMNTEAFF.

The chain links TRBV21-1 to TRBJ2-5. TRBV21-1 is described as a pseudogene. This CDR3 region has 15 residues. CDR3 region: CASSKGSGWQETQYF.

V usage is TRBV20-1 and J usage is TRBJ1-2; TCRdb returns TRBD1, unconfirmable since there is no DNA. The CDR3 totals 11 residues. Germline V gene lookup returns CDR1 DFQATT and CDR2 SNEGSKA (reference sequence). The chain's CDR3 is CSAPRAGGYTF.

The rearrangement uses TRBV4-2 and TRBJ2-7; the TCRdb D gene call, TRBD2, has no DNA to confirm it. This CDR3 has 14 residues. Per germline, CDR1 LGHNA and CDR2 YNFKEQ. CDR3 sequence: CASSKAGRLDEQYF.

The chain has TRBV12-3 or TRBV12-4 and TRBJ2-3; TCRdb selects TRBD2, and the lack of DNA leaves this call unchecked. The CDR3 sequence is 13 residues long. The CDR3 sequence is CASSKGGGDTQYF.

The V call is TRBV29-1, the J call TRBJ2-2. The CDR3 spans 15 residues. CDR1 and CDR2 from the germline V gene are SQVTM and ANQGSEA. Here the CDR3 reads CSVVYSAGTTGELFF.

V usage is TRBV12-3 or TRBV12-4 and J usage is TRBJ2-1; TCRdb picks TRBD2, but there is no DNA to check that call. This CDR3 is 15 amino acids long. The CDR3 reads CASSSTGLSYNEQFF.

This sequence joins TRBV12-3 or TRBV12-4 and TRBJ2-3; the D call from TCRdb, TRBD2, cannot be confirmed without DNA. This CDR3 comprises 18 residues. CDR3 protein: CASSLPASGRVSTDTQYF.

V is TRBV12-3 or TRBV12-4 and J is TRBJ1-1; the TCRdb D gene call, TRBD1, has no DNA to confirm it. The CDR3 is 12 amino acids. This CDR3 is CASSFLPGMAFF.

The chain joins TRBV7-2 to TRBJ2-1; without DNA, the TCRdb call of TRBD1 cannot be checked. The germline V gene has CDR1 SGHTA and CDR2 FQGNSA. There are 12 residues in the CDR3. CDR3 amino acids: CASSRTGVDRFF.

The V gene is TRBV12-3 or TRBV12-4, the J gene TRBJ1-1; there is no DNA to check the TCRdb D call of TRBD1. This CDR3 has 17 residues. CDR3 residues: CASSFSVTGATNTEAFF.

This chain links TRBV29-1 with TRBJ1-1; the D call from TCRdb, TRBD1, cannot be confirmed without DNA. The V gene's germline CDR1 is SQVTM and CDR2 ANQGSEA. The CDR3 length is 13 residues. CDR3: CSVDSWDTAEAFF.

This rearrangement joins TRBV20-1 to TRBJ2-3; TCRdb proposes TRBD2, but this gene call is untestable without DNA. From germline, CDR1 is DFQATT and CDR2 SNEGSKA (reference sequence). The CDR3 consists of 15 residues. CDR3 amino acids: CSATGLAGATDTQYF.

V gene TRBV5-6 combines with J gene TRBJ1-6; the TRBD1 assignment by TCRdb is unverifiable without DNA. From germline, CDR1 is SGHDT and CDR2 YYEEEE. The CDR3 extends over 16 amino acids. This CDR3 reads CASSTRTGVYNSPLHF.

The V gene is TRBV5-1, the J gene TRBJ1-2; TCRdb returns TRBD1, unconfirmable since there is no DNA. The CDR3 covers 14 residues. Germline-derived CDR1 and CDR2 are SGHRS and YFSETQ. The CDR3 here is CASRPDRAYYGYTF.

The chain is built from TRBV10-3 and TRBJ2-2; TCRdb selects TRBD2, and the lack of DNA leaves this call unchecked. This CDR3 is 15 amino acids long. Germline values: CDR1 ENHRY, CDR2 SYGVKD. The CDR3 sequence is CAISRLAANTGELFF.

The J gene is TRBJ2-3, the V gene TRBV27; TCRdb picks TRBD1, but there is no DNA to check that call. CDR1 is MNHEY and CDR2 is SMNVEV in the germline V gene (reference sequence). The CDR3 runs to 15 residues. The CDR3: CASSSVAGRTDTQYF.

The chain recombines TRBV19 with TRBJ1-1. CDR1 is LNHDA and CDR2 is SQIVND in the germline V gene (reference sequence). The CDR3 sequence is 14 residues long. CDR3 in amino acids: CASSIGGSFTEAFF.

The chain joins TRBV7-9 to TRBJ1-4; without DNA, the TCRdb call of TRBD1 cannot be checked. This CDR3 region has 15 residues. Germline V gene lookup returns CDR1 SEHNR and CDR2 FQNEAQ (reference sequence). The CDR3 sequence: CASSVRLARGEKLFF.

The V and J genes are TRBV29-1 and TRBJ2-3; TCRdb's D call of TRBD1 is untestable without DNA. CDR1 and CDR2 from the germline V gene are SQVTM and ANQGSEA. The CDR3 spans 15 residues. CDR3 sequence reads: CSVEYKGAATDTQYF.

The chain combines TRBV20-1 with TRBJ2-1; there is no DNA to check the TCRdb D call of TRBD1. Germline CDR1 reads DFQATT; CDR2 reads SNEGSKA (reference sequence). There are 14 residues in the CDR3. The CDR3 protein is CSRRYRGRYNEQFF.

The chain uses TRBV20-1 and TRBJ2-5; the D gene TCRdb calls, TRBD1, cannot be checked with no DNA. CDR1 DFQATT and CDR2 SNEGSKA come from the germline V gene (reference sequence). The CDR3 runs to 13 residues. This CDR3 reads CSATYRGAETQYF.

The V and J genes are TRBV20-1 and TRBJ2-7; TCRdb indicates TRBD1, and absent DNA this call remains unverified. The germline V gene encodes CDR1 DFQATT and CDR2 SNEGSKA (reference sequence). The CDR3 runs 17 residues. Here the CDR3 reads CSARGGKGRTATYEQYF.

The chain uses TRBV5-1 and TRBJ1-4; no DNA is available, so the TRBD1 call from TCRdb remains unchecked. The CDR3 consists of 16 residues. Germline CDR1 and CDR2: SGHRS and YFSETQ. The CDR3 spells CASSLRWTATNEKLFF.